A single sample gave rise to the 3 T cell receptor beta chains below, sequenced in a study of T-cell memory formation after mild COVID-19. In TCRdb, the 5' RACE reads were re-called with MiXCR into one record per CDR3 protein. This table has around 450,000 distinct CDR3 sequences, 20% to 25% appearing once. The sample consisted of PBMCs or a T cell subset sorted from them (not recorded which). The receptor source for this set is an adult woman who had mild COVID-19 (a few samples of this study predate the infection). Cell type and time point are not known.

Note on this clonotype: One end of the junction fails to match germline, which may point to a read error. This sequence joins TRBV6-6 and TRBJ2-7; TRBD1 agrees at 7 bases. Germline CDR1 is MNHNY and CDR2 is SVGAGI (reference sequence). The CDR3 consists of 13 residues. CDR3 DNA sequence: TGTGCCAGCAGGGGGGACAGCTCCTACGAGAAGTACTTC. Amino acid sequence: CASRGDSSYEKYF.

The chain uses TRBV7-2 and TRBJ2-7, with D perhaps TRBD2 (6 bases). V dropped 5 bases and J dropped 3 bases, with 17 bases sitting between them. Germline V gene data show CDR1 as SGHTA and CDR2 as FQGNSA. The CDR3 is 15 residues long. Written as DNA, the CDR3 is TGTGCCAGCAGCGATCGTGGAGGGCAGAGCTACGAGCAGTACTTC. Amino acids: CASSDRGGQSYEQYF.

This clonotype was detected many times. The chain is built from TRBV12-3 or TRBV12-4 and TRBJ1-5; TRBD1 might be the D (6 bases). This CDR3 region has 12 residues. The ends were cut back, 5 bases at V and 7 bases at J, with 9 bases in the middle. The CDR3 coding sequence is TGTGCCAGCAGTCGAGGGGGGCAGCCCCAGCATTTT. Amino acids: CASSRGGQPQHF.